The rows below give T cell receptor beta chains drawn from one sample of a study of blood T cells in healthy people across ages. TCRdb fed the 5' RACE reads into MiXCR, producing one record per CDR3 protein. The sample includes 550,000 to 600,000 distinct CDR3 sequences, around 50% of them seen just once. Sequenced sample: blood. The receptor set was obtained from a man older than 75 in good health. CDR3s include the opening cysteine and the closing phenylalanine or tryptophan. The order of the fields is D gene, J gene, clone size, V gene, CDR3 length, CDR3 DNA, CDR3 protein. A D gene is named only where the DNA matches it firmly. Clone size is shown for a subset of rows, as once, few, many or a class of expanded clone.

D gene: TRBD2
J gene: TRBJ2-7
clone size: few
V gene: TRBV7-2
CDR3 length: 15
CDR3 DNA: TGTGCCAGCAGCACCGGACTAGCGGGAAAGCACGAGCAGTACTTC
CDR3 protein: CASSTGLAGKHEQYF

D gene: NA
J gene: TRBJ1-2
clone size: many
V gene: TRBV6-5
CDR3 length: 16
CDR3 DNA: TGTGCCAGCAGTTACTCGGCAGGGCGAGGAGACTATGGCTACACCTTC
CDR3 protein: CASSYSAGRGDYGYTF

D gene: TRBD2
J gene: TRBJ2-7
clone size: NA
V gene: TRBV20-1
CDR3 length: 14
CDR3 DNA: TGCAGTGCTAGAGACGGACTAGCGGTCTACGAGCAGTACTTC
CDR3 protein: CSARDGLAVYEQYF

D gene: NA
J gene: TRBJ2-1
clone size: NA
V gene: TRBV4-1
CDR3 length: 13
CDR3 DNA: TGCGCCAACAGCCAAGCCTACAATGATGGGCAGTTCTTC
CDR3 protein: CANSQAYNDGQFF

D gene: NA
J gene: TRBJ2-3
clone size: NA
V gene: TRBV5-1
CDR3 length: 15
CDR3 DNA: TGCGCCAGCAGCTTCAGACCCGACCGCACAGATACGCAGTATTTT
CDR3 protein: CASSFRPDRTDTQYF

D gene: NA
J gene: TRBJ1-2
clone size: NA
V gene: TRBV5-1
CDR3 length: 13
CDR3 DNA: TGCGCCAGCAGCAATCAGGGAAACTATGGCTACACCTTC
CDR3 protein: CASSNQGNYGYTF

D gene: NA
J gene: TRBJ2-5
clone size: NA
V gene: TRBV6-1
CDR3 length: 15
CDR3 DNA: TGTGCCAGCAGTCTACAACTAGTGGGCAGAGAGACCCAGTACTTC
CDR3 protein: CASSLQLVGRETQYF

D gene: TRBD1
J gene: TRBJ1-2
clone size: few
V gene: TRBV3-1
CDR3 length: 14
CDR3 DNA: TGTGCCAGCAGCCCTGGACAGGATTTCTATGGCTACACCTTC
CDR3 protein: CASSPGQDFYGYTF

D gene: TRBD1
J gene: TRBJ1-6
clone size: NA
V gene: TRBV7-2
CDR3 length: 17
CDR3 DNA: TGTGCCAGCAGCTTAGCAGGGGGCAGTTACGGTAATTCACCCCTCCACTTT
CDR3 protein: CASSLAGGSYGNSPLHF

D gene: NA
J gene: TRBJ1-5
clone size: NA
V gene: TRBV6-5
CDR3 length: 15
CDR3 DNA: TGTGCCAGCAGTTACTCGGGACACAGCAATCAGCCCCAGCATTTT
CDR3 protein: CASSYSGHSNQPQHF

D gene: NA
J gene: TRBJ2-7
clone size: many
V gene: TRBV20-1
CDR3 length: 14
CDR3 DNA: TGCAGTGCTTCGTCGGGACGGGGGACCTACGAGCAGTACTTC
CDR3 protein: CSASSGRGTYEQYF

D gene: TRBD1
J gene: TRBJ2-5
clone size: few
V gene: TRBV7-9
CDR3 length: 18
CDR3 DNA: TGTGCCAGCAGCCTCGGACAGGGGAGTATGAGTCTACAAGAGACCCAGTACTTC
CDR3 protein: CASSLGQGSMSLQETQYF

D gene: NA
J gene: TRBJ2-1
clone size: NA
V gene: TRBV7-2
CDR3 length: 14
CDR3 DNA: TGTGCCAGCAGCTTAGCGCAGTATGGGAATGAGCAGTTCTTC
CDR3 protein: CASSLAQYGNEQFF

D gene: TRBD2
J gene: TRBJ2-1
clone size: NA
V gene: TRBV9
CDR3 length: 15
CDR3 DNA: TGTGCCAGCAGCCCCCAAGCGGGGGGGAACAATGAGCAGTTCTTC
CDR3 protein: CASSPQAGGNNEQFF

D gene: TRBD2
J gene: TRBJ2-3
clone size: few
V gene: TRBV20-1
CDR3 length: 14
CDR3 DNA: TGCAGTGCTAAACCGGGACTAGTTTTGGATACGCAGTATTTT
CDR3 protein: CSAKPGLVLDTQYF

D gene: NA
J gene: TRBJ2-7
clone size: NA
V gene: TRBV6-5
CDR3 length: 14
CDR3 DNA: TGTGCCAGCAGTTACAGCGCCAACTCCTACGAGCAGTACTTC
CDR3 protein: CASSYSANSYEQYF

D gene: NA
J gene: TRBJ2-5
clone size: many
V gene: TRBV9
CDR3 length: 15
CDR3 DNA: TGTGCCAGCAGCCTTCGAACAGGGTCCCAAGAGACCCAGTACTTC
CDR3 protein: CASSLRTGSQETQYF